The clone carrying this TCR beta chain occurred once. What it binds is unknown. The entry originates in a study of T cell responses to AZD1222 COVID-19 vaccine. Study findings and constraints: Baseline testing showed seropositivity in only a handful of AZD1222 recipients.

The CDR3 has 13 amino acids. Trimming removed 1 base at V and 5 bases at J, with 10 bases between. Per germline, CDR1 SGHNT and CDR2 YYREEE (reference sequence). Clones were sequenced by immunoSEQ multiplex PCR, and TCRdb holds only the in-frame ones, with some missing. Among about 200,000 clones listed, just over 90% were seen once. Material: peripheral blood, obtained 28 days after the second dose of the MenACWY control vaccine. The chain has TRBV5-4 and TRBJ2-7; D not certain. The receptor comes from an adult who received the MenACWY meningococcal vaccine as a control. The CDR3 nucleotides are TGTGCCAGCAGCTTGTATGGGGAAAACGAGCAGTACTTC. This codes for CASSLYGENEQYF. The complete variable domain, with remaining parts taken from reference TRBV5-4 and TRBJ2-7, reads ETGVTQSPTHLIKTRGQQVTLRCSSQSGHNTVSWYQQALGQGPQFIFQYYREEENGRGNFPPRFSGLQFPNYSSELNVNALELDDSALYLCASSLYGENEQYFGPGTRLTVT.